The 21 T cell receptor beta chains reported below all come from one sample, sequenced in a study of spatial heterogeneity in lung cancer. Study-level points and caveats: The study found that expanded intratumoral alpha and beta TCR counts tracked tumor mutation counts.

Each CDR3 protein gets one entry after TCRdb re-called the 5' RACE reads with MiXCR. In the table there are around 95,000 distinct CDR3 sequences, 3.5% to 5% of which are singletons. These TCRs are of unknown antigen specificity. Time point meaning: sample taken at primary tumor resection. The specimen comprised lung tumor tissue, sampled at surgery. These receptors came from a male donor with early-stage non-small cell lung cancer.

The chain is built from TRBV3-1 and TRBJ2-7; 9 bases map to TRBD1. Germline V gene lookup returns CDR1 LGHDT and CDR2 YNNKEL (reference sequence). The CDR3 totals 13 residues. J gave up 4 bases and V 3 bases, and 1 base lay outside the gene matches. The CDR3 region is CASSQGTGYEQYF. In DNA form, the CDR3 reads TGTGCCAGCAGCCAGGGGACAGGGTACGAGCAGTACTTC.

This clonotype has only a few counts. The chain recombines TRBV20-1 with TRBJ2-7; tentatively, D is TRBD1 (5 bases). CDR3 length equals 15 residues. Germline V gene lookup returns CDR1 DFQATT and CDR2 SNEGSKA (reference sequence). V dropped 6 bases and J dropped 3 bases, with 21 bases sitting between them. CDR3 sequence (DNA): TGCAGTGCCACACCGGCGAGGCAGGGCGGCTACGAGCAGTACTTC. Translating it yields CSATPARQGGYEQYF.

This clonotype was observed at least ten times. V usage is TRBV20-1 and J usage is TRBJ2-7, with 13 bases identical to TRBD2. Germline assignment: CDR1 DFQATT and CDR2 SNEGSKA (reference sequence). Trimming took 6 bases from V and 0 from J; bases not matched to a gene: 8. The CDR3 has 16 amino acids. CDR3: CSARTGTSGNSYEQYF. The CDR3 nucleotides are TGCAGTGCACGAACCGGGACTAGCGGGAACTCCTACGAGCAGTACTTC.

This clonotype was detected many times. This chain links TRBV7-6 with TRBJ2-5; D is ambiguous. There are 11 residues in the CDR3. Germline lookup yields CDR1 SGHVS and CDR2 FNYEAQ. Trimming cost V 5 bases and J 2 bases, with 3 bases left between them. The CDR3 coding sequence is TGTGCCAGCAGCATTCAAGAGACCCAGTACTTC. Protein sequence: CASSIQETQYF.

This clonotype was recorded at least ten times. The junction and the germline gene differ at one end; a read error may be behind it. The chain uses TRBV20-1 and TRBJ1-2, with a weak D call TRBD1 (5 bases). CDR3 length: 13 residues. CDR1 DFQATT and CDR2 SNEGSKA come from the germline V gene (reference sequence). CDR3 DNA sequence: TGCAGTGCCAGAGCGGACACCAACTACGGCTACACCTTC. This translates into CSARADTNYGYTF.

This clonotype appeared many times. The genes are TRBV4-2 and TRBJ1-2, with D hard to call. The CDR3 totals 15 residues. V lost 0 bases and J 4 bases, leaving 12 bases between the germline ends. Germline V gene data show CDR1 as LGHNA and CDR2 as YNFKEQ. The CDR3 sequence: CASSQDKRQIYGYTF. The CDR3, as DNA: TGTGCCAGCAGCCAAGACAAGAGGCAGATCTATGGCTACACCTTC.

This clonotype was found many times. The rearrangement uses TRBV5-5 and TRBJ2-5, with 9 bases fitting TRBD2. Germline assignment: CDR1 SGHKS and CDR2 YYEKEE (reference sequence). The CDR3 contains 16 residues. Trimming took 2 bases from V and 1 from J; bases not matched to a gene: 6. The CDR3 DNA is TGTGCCAGCAGCTTTGGAGCGGGAGGTCCCCAAGAGACCCAGTACTTC. It specifies CASSFGAGGPQETQYF.

This clonotype was seen ten or more times. The gene calls are TRBV28 and TRBJ1-2; no reliable D call. Germline loops: CDR1 MDHEN, CDR2 SYDVKM. The CDR3 spans 11 residues. V lost 7 bases and J 2 bases, leaving 5 bases between the germline ends. CDR3 residues: CASMKNYGYTF. CDR3 bases: TGTGCCAGCATGAAAAACTATGGCTACACCTTC.

This clonotype has ten or more counts. The chain uses TRBV20-1 and TRBJ2-7; TRBD2 matches at 9 bases. CDR3 length: 14 residues. CDR1 is DFQATT and CDR2 is SNEGSKA in the germline V gene (reference sequence). V shed 6 bases and J 6 bases; nucleotides not matched to a gene: 12. CDR3 protein: CSAGGGSGRSEQYF. In DNA form, the CDR3 reads TGCAGTGCGGGGGGTGGTAGCGGGAGAAGCGAGCAGTACTTC.

With respect to this clonotype: Being one base from a much bigger clone, this may be a read error. The chain carries TRBV5-1 and TRBJ2-3; 7 bases align to TRBD2. V was pared by 0 bases and J by 4 bases, with 8 bases of the junction left unmatched. CDR1 and CDR2 (germline): SGHRS, YFSETQ. CDR3 length: 16 amino acids. The CDR3 coding sequence is TGCGCCAGCAGCTTGGGTTTGCGGGAGAGCGCAGATACGCAGTATTTT. This sequence encodes CASSLGLRESADTQYF.

This sequence joins TRBV27 and TRBJ1-2; 7 bases fit TRBD1. Trimming took 8 bases from V and 6 from J; bases not matched to a gene: 15. Per the germline V gene, CDR1 is MNHEY and CDR2 is SMNVEV (reference sequence). There are 15 residues in the CDR3. CDR3 nucleotide sequence: TGTGCCAGCCGCACACTAGGGGCAGGGGGAAATGGCTACACCTTC. Protein: CASRTLGAGGNGYTF.

This clonotype was observed at least ten times. The V gene is TRBV4-2, the J gene TRBJ2-3; a possible D gene is TRBD2 (6 bases). Germline loops: CDR1 LGHNA, CDR2 YNFKEQ. CDR3 length: 13 amino acids. V was pared by 5 bases and J by 6 bases, with 12 bases between. The CDR3 DNA is TGTGCCAGCAGCACAACTAGCTCGGATACGCAGTATTTT. As protein: CASSTTSSDTQYF.

This clonotype was found many times. The V and J genes are TRBV3-1 and TRBJ1-2, with 8 bases lining up with TRBD1. The trim removed 4 bases at V and 7 bases at J, leaving 11 bases unmatched. The CDR3 runs 15 residues. CDR1 is LGHDT, CDR2 YNNKEL, per germline (reference sequence). CDR3 coding DNA: TGTGCCAGCAGCCTCCGGGCGGCAGGGGGCCTTGGCTACACCTTC. Protein: CASSLRAAGGLGYTF.

At least ten counts were recorded for this clonotype. The chain employs TRBV2 and TRBJ1-4; D is ambiguous. V lost 6 bases, J lost 7 bases, and 15 bases lay in between. CDR1 SNHLY and CDR2 FYNNEI come from the germline V gene. The CDR3 has 14 amino acids. The CDR3 DNA follows: TGTGCCAGCAGATCCGGGGTAGATGTTGAAAAACTGTTTTTT. Its translation is CASRSGVDVEKLFF.

This clonotype was observed at least ten times. The V call is TRBV28, the J call TRBJ2-1; D may be TRBD1 (6 bases). The germline gives CDR1 MDHEN, CDR2 SYDVKM. The CDR3 is 14 amino acids. The V end lost 10 bases, the J end lost 2 bases, and 15 bases lay between the germline ends. The CDR3 region is CATLSQGTYNEQFF. The CDR3 DNA reads as TGTGCCACCTTGAGTCAGGGGACCTACAATGAGCAGTTCTTC. The full variable domain, completed using reference TRBV28 and TRBJ2-1, is DVKVTQSSRYLVKRTGEKVFLECVQDMDHENMFWYRQDPGLGLRLIYFSYDVKMKEKGDIPEGYSVSREKKERFSLILESASTNQTSMYLCATLSQGTYNEQFFGPGTRLTVL.

This clonotype was seen ten or more times. V gene TRBV2 combines with J gene TRBJ2-5; D perhaps matches TRBD1 (6 bases). The CDR3 has 12 residues. Germline CDR1 SNHLY, CDR2 FYNNEI. Trimming pared 8 bases from V and 7 bases from J, leaving 14 bases between. The CDR3 DNA follows: TGTGCCAGCGGGGGCGCCATGGGGACCCAGTACTTC. Protein sequence: CASGGAMGTQYF.

This clonotype was seen many times. V and J are TRBV20-1 and TRBJ2-3, with 7 positions matching TRBD2. This CDR3 spans 15 amino acids. Germline trimming cut 2 bases from V and 4 bases from J; bases unmatched to any gene: 9. Germline V gene sequence: CDR1 DFQATT, CDR2 SNEGSKA (reference sequence). Written as DNA, the CDR3 is TGCAGTGCTAGACAAGTTATGGGGAGGGCAGATACGCAGTATTTT. This translates into CSARQVMGRADTQYF.

At least ten counts were recorded for this clonotype. The J gene is TRBJ1-1, the V gene TRBV5-1; D not resolved. The CDR3 spans 13 residues. Trimming removed 4 bases at V and 4 bases at J, with 11 bases between. Germline V CDR1 and CDR2: SGHRS, YFSETQ. CDR3 coding DNA: TGCGCCAGCAGCCCGTGGTCGGGCACTGAAGCTTTCTTT. Protein product: CASSPWSGTEAFF.

The V gene is TRBV9, the J gene TRBJ1-1; D gene unclear. Between the trimmed V and J ends, which lost 0 bases and 6 bases, there was a span of 9 bases. This CDR3 has 13 amino acids. The germline gives CDR1 SGDLS, CDR2 YYNGEE. The CDR3 reads CASSVVPDAEAFF. Written as DNA, the CDR3 is TGTGCCAGCAGCGTAGTCCCGGACGCTGAAGCTTTCTTT.

This clonotype was detected many times. The chain is built from TRBV28 and TRBJ2-5; D is unclear. Trimming pared 2 bases from V and 2 bases from J, leaving 12 bases between. CDR3 length equals 15 residues. Germline CDR1 is MDHEN and CDR2 is SYDVKM. Here the CDR3 reads CASSLVPARQETQYF. The CDR3 DNA sequence: TGTGCCAGCAGTTTAGTCCCAGCACGACAAGAGACCCAGTACTTC.

V is TRBV10-3 and J is TRBJ1-5; D is unresolved. The CDR3 covers 20 residues. Germline values: CDR1 ENHRY, CDR2 SYGVKD. V lost 4 bases, J lost 0 bases, and 25 bases lay in between. Here the CDR3 DNA reads TGTGCCATCAGTGCCGACGACCCCTCACGCCTGCCCTTTAGCAATCAGCCCCAGCATTTT. It specifies CAISADDPSRLPFSNQPQHF.